This is a list of T cell receptor beta chains from one sample in a study of blood T cell repertoires in COVID-19. The assay was immunoSEQ multiplex PCR, and TCRdb's table has in-frame clones only and misses some. The repertoire has 110,000 or so clones, over 75% of them found once; the top ten carry around 2.3%. Sequenced material: peripheral blood. Receptors originate from a man aged 50 or older with acute or convalescent COVID-19. CDR3s include the opening cysteine and the closing phenylalanine or tryptophan. A D gene is named only where the DNA matches it firmly. Some rows mark clone size as missing; the rest say once, few, many or name a class of expanded clone.

j_call v_call d_call clone_size cdr3_nt cdr3_aa
TRBJ1-3 TRBV21-1 NA few TGTGCCAGCAGCCCGTCGCGGGACAGACATGGAAACACCATATATTTT CASSPSRDRHGNTIYF
TRBJ2-5 TRBV10-1 TRBD2 once TGCGCCAGTGGTGGCCCCCGGGGGGGTATTTTAGAGACCCAGTACTTC CASGGPRGGILETQYF
TRBJ1-6 TRBV5-6 NA NA TGTGCCAGCAGTCGAGGGTCGGGTTCACCCCTCCACTTT CASSRGSGSPLHF
TRBJ2-7 TRBV12-3/TRBV12-4 NA NA TGTGCCAGCAGTTTGCGGGTTGTGGGCGAGCAGTACTTC CASSLRVVGEQYF
TRBJ2-2 TRBV6-5 NA NA TGTGCCAGCAGTTACTCGGCGGGCACCGGGGAGCTGTTTTTT CASSYSAGTGELFF
TRBJ2-2 TRBV7-9 NA once TGTGCCAGCAGCCCGTACCTGGGGGGACGCCCCGGGGAGCTGTTTTTT CASSPYLGGRPGELFF
TRBJ2-7 TRBV9 TRBD2 NA TGTGCCAGCAGCCCCGGGGGGGGGACACCTTACTACGAGCAGTACTTC CASSPGGGTPYYEQYF
TRBJ1-4 TRBV2 TRBD1 NA TGTGCCAGCTCGACCGGGACAGGGGTTTCGGGTGAAAAACTGTTTTTT CASSTGTGVSGEKLFF
TRBJ2-2 TRBV7-9 NA NA TGTGCCAGCGGGCAGCTCATCAAAGATGTCACCGGGGAGCTGTTTTTT CASGQLIKDVTGELFF
TRBJ2-7 TRBV10-3 NA few TGTGCCATCAGTTCGGACACTACCTACGAGCAGTACTTC CAISSDTTYEQYF
TRBJ1-4 TRBV5-1 TRBD1 NA TGCGCCAGCAGCTTGATTCGAGGGGGCCTCAATGAAAAACTGTTTTTT CASSLIRGGLNEKLFF
TRBJ2-7 TRBV27 NA NA TGTGCCAGCAGTTCCCCCCTCGCCTACGAGCAGTACTTC CASSSPLAYEQYF
TRBJ1-3 TRBV6-5 NA once TGTGCCAGCAGTTACTTCGGGTCTATCTTGGGAAACACCATATATTTT CASSYFGSILGNTIYF
TRBJ1-2 TRBV28 TRBD1 once TGTGCCACCACCCAGGGGGCGCTTGGCTACACCTTC CATTQGALGYTF
TRBJ2-7 TRBV5-1 NA NA TGCGCCAGCAGCTTGGGCGGTTTCAGCTCCTACGAGCAGTACTTC CASSLGGFSSYEQYF
TRBJ1-5 TRBV18 NA NA TGTGCCAGCTCCTCAAGACATGACAATCAGCCCCAGCATTTT CASSSRHDNQPQHF
TRBJ1-2 TRBV12-3/TRBV12-4 NA few TGTGCCAGCAGTTTAGGGCGGAACTACACCTTC CASSLGRNYTF
TRBJ1-5 TRBV2 NA NA TGTGCCAGCAGCGCAACAAGATATAGCAATCAGCCCCAGCATTTT CASSATRYSNQPQHF
TRBJ2-2 TRBV3-1/TRBV3-2 NA NA TGTGCCAGCAGCCATCTCCAGGGGGGGAACACCGGGGAGCTGTTTTTT CASSHLQGGNTGELFF
TRBJ2-7 TRBV6-5 TRBD2 NA TGTGCCAGCAGAAGAGTAGCGGGAACGGGTGAGCAGTACTTC CASRRVAGTGEQYF
TRBJ2-7 TRBV19 NA NA TGTGCCAGTGCAACAGGAACCTACGAGCAGTACTTC CASATGTYEQYF
TRBJ2-4 TRBV13 NA NA TGTGCCAGCAGCTTAGACTCAGGGTTTCTGGCCAAAAACATTCAGTACTTC CASSLDSGFLAKNIQYF
TRBJ2-5 TRBV18 NA NA TGTGCCAGCTCACCTGGCCAGATCAAAGAGACCCAGTACTTC CASSPGQIKETQYF
TRBJ2-1 TRBV3-1/TRBV3-2 TRBD2 NA TGTGCCAGCAGCATCCCCAGCGGGGGGGCGAATGAGCAGTTCTTC CASSIPSGGANEQFF
TRBJ1-1 TRBV19 TRBD1 once TGTGCCAGTAGTATACTTAGACAGGGTCCAAACACTGAAGCTTTCTTT CASSILRQGPNTEAFF
TRBJ1-1 TRBV7-6 NA few TGTGCCAGCAGCTTAGCCCGGGACACCAAGAACACTGAAGCTTTCTTT CASSLARDTKNTEAFF
TRBJ2-1 TRBV3-1/TRBV3-2 NA NA TGTGCCAGCAGCCCGTTGGGACTGGAAGACAATGAGCAGTTCTTC CASSPLGLEDNEQFF
TRBJ1-5 TRBV3-1/TRBV3-2 NA NA TGTGCCAGCAGCCCAGTGCGGGTCGTCATTTATAGCAATCAGCCCCAGCATTTT CASSPVRVVIYSNQPQHF
TRBJ1-5 TRBV6-5 TRBD1 few TGTGCCAGCAGTTCCGGGACAGGGGAATCGCCCCAGCATTTT CASSSGTGESPQHF
TRBJ2-3 TRBV10-3 TRBD2 NA TGTGCCATCAGCGGACTAGCGGGGGGAAGCACAGATACGCAGTATTTT CAISGLAGGSTDTQYF
TRBJ1-1 TRBV19 NA NA TGTGCCAGTTCCCAGTACATGAACACTGAAGCTTTCTTT CASSQYMNTEAFF
TRBJ1-2 TRBV27 TRBD1 NA TGTGCCAGCAGTTTAAGGCCAGGGGGCATAAATGGCTACACCTTC CASSLRPGGINGYTF
TRBJ1-4 TRBV7-9 TRBD1 NA TGTGCCAGCACCCTAGGGACAGGGAATGAAAAACTGTTTTTT CASTLGTGNEKLFF
TRBJ1-5 TRBV27 NA NA TGTGCCAGCAGTTTACAGGGTCAGCCCCAGCATTTT CASSLQGQPQHF
TRBJ1-5 TRBV19 TRBD1 NA TGTGCCAGTAGTACCTACAACAGGGGCGACCAGCCCCAGCATTTT CASSTYNRGDQPQHF
TRBJ2-1 TRBV6-5 TRBD2 NA TGTGCCAGCAGTTACAGGCTAGCGGACTCCTACAATGAGCAGTTCTTC CASSYRLADSYNEQFF
TRBJ2-2 TRBV28 TRBD2 NA TGTGCCAGCAGGCTCAATAGCGGGAGGGCCGGGGAGCTGTTTTTT CASRLNSGRAGELFF
TRBJ2-7 TRBV5-1 TRBD2 once TGCGCCAGCAGCTTAGGTCCGGGGGGTCGGGAGCAGTACTTC CASSLGPGGREQYF
TRBJ2-1 TRBV6-5 TRBD1 NA TGTGCCAGCAGTCTCGACAGGGGGCTTAAAAATGAGCAGTTCTTC CASSLDRGLKNEQFF
TRBJ2-7 TRBV2 NA few TGTGCCAGCAGTCCTAGTCGGTCAACGAACGAGCAGTACTTC CASSPSRSTNEQYF
TRBJ1-2 TRBV7-9 TRBD1 NA TGTGCCAGCAGCTTAGGGACAGGGTATAACTATGGCTACACCTTC CASSLGTGYNYGYTF
TRBJ1-6 TRBV3-1/TRBV3-2 TRBD1 NA TGTGCCAGCAGCCGAGACACACAGGGGTATAATTCACCCCTCCACTTT CASSRDTQGYNSPLHF
TRBJ2-7 TRBV3-1/TRBV3-2 NA NA TGTGCCAGCAGCTCAGGGGGGCCGGGCGAGCAGTACTTC CASSSGGPGEQYF
TRBJ2-1 TRBV13 TRBD2 NA TGTGCCAGCAGCCGGGGACTACTCGAGCAGTTCTTC CASSRGLLEQFF